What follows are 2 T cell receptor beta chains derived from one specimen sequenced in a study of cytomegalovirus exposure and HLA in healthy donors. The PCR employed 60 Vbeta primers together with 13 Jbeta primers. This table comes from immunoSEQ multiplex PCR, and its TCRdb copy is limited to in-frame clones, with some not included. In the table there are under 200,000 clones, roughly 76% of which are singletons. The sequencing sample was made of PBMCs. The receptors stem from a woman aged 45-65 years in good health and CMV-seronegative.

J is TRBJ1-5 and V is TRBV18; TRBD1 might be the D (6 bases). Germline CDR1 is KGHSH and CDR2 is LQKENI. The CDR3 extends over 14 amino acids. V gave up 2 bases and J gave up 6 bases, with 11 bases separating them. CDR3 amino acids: CASSPSGARQPQHF. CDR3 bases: TGTGCCAGCTCACCATCAGGGGCGCGTCAGCCCCAGCATTTT.

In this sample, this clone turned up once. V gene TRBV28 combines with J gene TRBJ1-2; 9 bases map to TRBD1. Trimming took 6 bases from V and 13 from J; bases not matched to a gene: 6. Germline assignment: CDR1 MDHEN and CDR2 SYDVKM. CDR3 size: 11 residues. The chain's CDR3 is CASRGQGLCTF. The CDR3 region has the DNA TGTGCCAGCAGGGGACAGGGTTTATGCACCTTC.